This T cell receptor beta chain appears in the sequencing data of a study of CXCR3-negative and CXCR3-positive naive CD8 T cells. Study-level points and caveats: With surface CD5 comparable between naive subsets, TCR strength was estimated using properties derived from the TRB CDR3.

5' RACE that incorporated UMI labels was used to prepare the TRB cDNA libraries. TCRdb re-called the 5' RACE reads; one entry per CDR3 protein, DNA not given. The sample includes 69,000 or so distinct CDR3 sequences. The germline gives CDR1 SEHNR, CDR2 FQNEAQ (reference sequence). The CDR3 length is 14 residues. About this clonotype: Its target is unknown.

The source of this sequence is a human donor in good health. Some clones in this sample may be carry-over from other donors' samples. The material sequenced was naive CXCR3- CD8+ T cells from blood. Subset denoted: CD45RO-CCR7+CD27+CD95- naive CD8+ T cells lacking CXCR3 (TNR3-). V and J are TRBV7-9 and TRBJ1-5. The CDR3 sequence: CASSFSYSNQPQHF.